The T cell receptor beta chain described here comes from a study of blood T cell repertoires in COVID-19. Individuals aged roughly 18 to 90 years were recruited from some 26 US areas. This CDR3 spans 15 amino acids. The germline CDR1 and CDR2 sequences are SNHLY and FYNNEI. Trimming shortened V by 7 bases and J by 18 bases, and 28 bases separated the two germline ends. How the authors handled the data: Reference gene primer amplification gave estimated nucleated cell counts. The data were produced by immunoSEQ multiplex PCR, yet TCRdb's version contains in-frame clones alone and is incomplete. The DNA gave D and trimming, while V, J and clone size come from that table. The profile shows around 310,000 clones, around 90% of them singletons.

This chain joins TRBV2 and TRBJ1-6, with a possible D match to TRBD1 (5 bases). The sequence came from a young man who had recovered from COVID-19. Sequencing was carried out using PBMCs or T cells enriched from blood (not recorded which). CDR3 sequence: CASKGGAGPREGHHF. In DNA, the CDR3 is TGTGCCAGCAAAGGAGGGGCAGGGCCCAGGGAGGGGCACCACTTT.